This entry describes one T cell receptor beta chain. The record originates from a study of blood T cell repertoires in COVID-19. Whole-study context: PBMCs, B-cell-depleted T cells, or T cells provided the cDNA or gDNA that made up the material.

Unmatched junction bases numbered 11, after V lost 3 bases and J lost 6 bases. Germline assignment: CDR1 DFQATT and CDR2 SNEGSKA (reference sequence). The CDR3 runs 14 residues. Per the authors' pipeline: Reference gene primers were amplified, and this amplification served to estimate nucleated cell counts. This table comes from immunoSEQ multiplex PCR, and its TCRdb copy is limited to in-frame clones, with some not included. D and trimming come from the DNA, and the V and J calls and clone size come from that table. The sample holds some 97,000 clones, approximately 92% seen once. The TCR originated in a man aged 70-80 years with acute or convalescent COVID-19. The chain couples TRBV20-1 to TRBJ2-7; 7 nucleotides agree with TRBD1. The sample comprised peripheral blood. The CDR3 region has the DNA TGCAGTGCTAGTAGACGGAACAGGGGAAGCGAGCAGTACTTC. Translating gives CSASRRNRGSEQYF.